What follows are 23 T cell receptor beta chains derived from one specimen sequenced in a study of T cell responses to AZD1222 COVID-19 vaccine. This table comes from immunoSEQ multiplex PCR, and its TCRdb copy is limited to in-frame clones, with some not included. The sample includes some 150,000 clones, more than 85% of them seen just once. The sequencing used peripheral blood, collected on day 0 of MenACWY control vaccination. These receptors were obtained from an adult in good health.

The rearrangement uses TRBV4-2 and TRBJ2-1; no firm D call. The CDR3 sequence is 14 residues long. The V gene lost 0 bases and the J gene lost 9 bases, with 12 bases spanning the gap. The germline CDR1 and CDR2 sequences are LGHNA and YNFKEQ. As DNA, the CDR3 is TGTGCCAGCAGCCAAGATCCCACTACGATTGAGCAGTTCTTC. Its translation is CASSQDPTTIEQFF.

The chain links TRBV5-6 to TRBJ2-7; a weak D match, TRBD1 (6 bases). This CDR3 has 14 residues. The germline V gene has CDR1 SGHDT and CDR2 YYEEEE. V was pared by 2 bases and J by 2 bases, with 11 bases between. The CDR3 protein is CASSFRGDTYEQYF. For the CDR3, the DNA is TGTGCCAGCAGCTTCAGGGGCGACACCTACGAGCAGTACTTC.

The chain uses TRBV30 and TRBJ1-5, with D possibly TRBD1 on 5 matching bases. The V gene lost 2 bases and the J gene lost 5 bases, with 13 bases spanning the gap. CDR3 length: 14 residues. Germline V gives CDR1 GTSNPN, CDR2 SVGIG (reference sequence). CDR3 coding DNA: TGTGCCTGGAGTAACTCAGGGTTTGATCAGCCCCAGCATTTT. Protein product: CAWSNSGFDQPQHF.

This clone occurred a few times. The V and J genes are TRBV15 and TRBJ1-5, with no clear D. Trimming removed 3 bases from V and 3 bases from J, with 12 bases in between. This CDR3 contains 15 residues. Germline CDR1 reads LNHNV; CDR2 reads YYDKDF (reference sequence). In nucleotides, the CDR3 is TGTGCCACCAGCAGCGGTGCATCTGTCAATCAGCCCCAGCATTTT. Its protein is CATSSGASVNQPQHF.

A few counts support this clone. The chain has TRBV5-4 and TRBJ2-1; 9 bases map to TRBD2. The V and J ends lost 4 bases and 5 bases, in that order; junction bases with no gene match: 7. The CDR3 has 15 residues. The germline V gene has CDR1 SGHNT and CDR2 YYREEE (reference sequence). The chain's CDR3 is CASSPSGGLNNEQFF. For the CDR3, the DNA is TGTGCCAGCAGCCCCAGCGGGGGGCTAAACAATGAGCAGTTCTTC.

The chain combines TRBV3-1 (or the pseudogene TRBV3-2) with TRBJ2-3; TRBD2 matches at 7 bases. Losses at the gene ends were 4 bases for V and 0 bases for J; bases not matched to a gene: 7. The CDR3 loop spans 16 amino acids. Per the germline V gene, CDR1 is LGHDT and CDR2 is YNNKEL (reference sequence). This CDR3 is CASSRAMGGSTDTQYF. The CDR3 DNA reads TGTGCCAGCAGCCGAGCAATGGGAGGGAGCACAGATACGCAGTATTTT.

The chain employs TRBV5-1 and TRBJ2-5, with D perhaps TRBD2 (5 bases). The germline CDR1 and CDR2 sequences are SGHRS and YFSETQ. V was trimmed by 4 bases and J by 4 bases, leaving 17 bases between them. There are 15 residues in the CDR3. CDR3 sequence: CASSPAARALETQYF. The DNA for the CDR3 is TGCGCCAGCAGCCCGGCCGCGCGGGCTTTAGAGACCCAGTACTTC.

The chain links TRBV29-1 to TRBJ2-3; the D gene is possibly TRBD1 (6 bases). The germline V gene encodes CDR1 SQVTM and CDR2 ANQGSEA. V was shortened by 5 bases and J by 3 bases, with 12 bases between the two germline ends. This CDR3 has 13 amino acids. The CDR3 spells CSVLHRDTDTQYF. CDR3 bases: TGCAGCGTTTTACACAGGGATACAGATACGCAGTATTTT.

The CDR3 sequence: CASLPTSGVSTDTQYF. CDR3 nucleotides: TGTGCCAGCTTACCGACGAGCGGGGTATCCACAGATACGCAGTATTTT. The chain joins TRBV18 to TRBJ2-3; 7 positions agree with TRBD2. Germline CDR1 and CDR2: KGHSH and LQKENI. This CDR3 spans 16 amino acids. J was trimmed by 2 bases and V by 7 bases; bases with no gene match: 12.

The V and J genes are TRBV5-1 and TRBJ1-6, with D perhaps matching TRBD1 (6 bases). Germline CDR1 SGHRS, CDR2 YFSETQ. The CDR3 is made up of 14 amino acids. Trimming stripped 0 bases from V and 9 bases from J, with 10 bases between. The CDR3 loop reads CASSLDRDRSPLHF. For the CDR3, the DNA is TGCGCCAGCAGCTTGGACAGGGATCGTTCACCCCTCCACTTT.

This clone turned up a few times. The chain couples TRBV15 to TRBJ2-3, with D maybe TRBD2 (6 bases). Germline assignment: CDR1 LNHNV and CDR2 YYDKDF (reference sequence). The V gene lost 5 bases and the J gene lost 6 bases, with 24 bases spanning the gap. The CDR3 consists of 17 residues. The CDR3 DNA reads TGTGCCACCAGCGGCAACCTTTACCGGTCTGGGGGGGATACGCAGTATTTT. Its translation is CATSGNLYRSGGDTQYF. Drawing the rest from reference TRBV15 and TRBJ2-3, the complete variable domain is DAMVIQNPRYQVTQFGKPVTLSCSQTLNHNVMYWYQQKSSQAPKLLFHYYDKDFNNEADTPDNFQSRRPNTSFCFLDIRSPGLGDTAMYLCATSGNLYRSGGDTQYFGPGTRLTVL.

The rearrangement joins TRBV3-1 (or the pseudogene TRBV3-2) to TRBJ2-3, with D perhaps TRBD1 (6 bases). This CDR3 region has 15 residues. Trimming cost V 7 bases and J 2 bases, with 16 bases left between them. CDR1 and CDR2 (germline): LGHDT, YNNKEL (reference sequence). The CDR3 nucleotides read TGTGCCAGCACCTCCAGTTGGGGGCCCACAGATACGCAGTATTTT. Encoded protein: CASTSSWGPTDTQYF.

CDR3 DNA: TGCGCCAGCAGTGCGGCATGGGGGGGTTCAGAAAATGAGCAGTTCTTC. This sequence encodes CASSAAWGGSENEQFF. The chain carries TRBV10-2 and TRBJ2-1; 7 bases line up with TRBD2. This CDR3 contains 16 residues. Germline trimming cut 4 bases from V and 7 bases from J; bases unmatched to any gene: 13. Per germline, CDR1 WSHSY and CDR2 SAAADI.

The V call is TRBV7-9, the J call TRBJ2-3; D is unclear. The CDR3 is 13 amino acids. The V and J ends lost 3 bases and 2 bases respectively, with 6 bases between them. The germline V gene has CDR1 SEHNR and CDR2 FQNEAQ (reference sequence). The DNA for the CDR3 is TGTGCCAGCAGCTTTGAGCTCACAGATACGCAGTATTTT. The encoded protein is CASSFELTDTQYF.

The gene calls are TRBV14 and TRBJ2-4; D remains ambiguous. The CDR3 length is 13 residues. Germline CDR1 reads SGHDN; CDR2 reads FVKESK. V shed 0 bases and J shed 4 bases, with 4 bases lying between them. The CDR3 coding sequence is TGTGCCAGCAGCCAAGAATGGAAAAACATTCAGTACTTC. Encoded protein: CASSQEWKNIQYF.

The rearrangement uses TRBV9 and TRBJ2-1; D may be TRBD2 (5 bases). This CDR3 region has 15 residues. The ends were cut back, 3 bases at V and 2 bases at J, with 12 bases in the middle. Germline V lookup: CDR1 SGDLS, CDR2 YYNGEE. The chain's CDR3 is CASSESGETYNEQFF. CDR3 bases: TGTGCCAGCAGCGAGAGCGGCGAGACCTACAATGAGCAGTTCTTC. Filled out from reference TRBV9 and TRBJ2-1, the complete variable domain reads DSGVTQTPKHLITATGQRVTLRCSPRSGDLSVYWYQQSLDQGLQFLIQYYNGEERAKGNILERFSAQQFPDLHSELNLSSLELGDSALYFCASSESGETYNEQFFGPGTRLTVL.

This chain links TRBV7-2 with TRBJ2-7; D not resolved. The V gene's germline CDR1 is SGHTA and CDR2 FQGNSA. The CDR3 loop spans 13 amino acids. V lost 4 bases, J lost 5 bases, and 12 bases lay in between. CDR3 DNA sequence: TGTGCCAGCAGCTCACAGTCGGCTAACGAGCAGTACTTC. Protein sequence: CASSSQSANEQYF.

V is TRBV6-5 and J is TRBJ1-2; 9 bases are a match to TRBD1. The CDR3 totals 14 residues. V was pared by 5 bases and J by 5 bases, with 6 bases of the junction left unmatched. Germline CDR1 MNHEY, CDR2 SVGAGI. This CDR3 reads CASSTGGAVYGYTF. The CDR3 DNA sequence: TGTGCCAGCAGTACAGGGGGCGCGGTATATGGCTACACCTTC.

The rearrangement joins TRBV15 to TRBJ1-1; D is possibly TRBD1 (6 bases). CDR1 and CDR2 (germline): LNHNV, YYDKDF (reference sequence). The CDR3 is 15 amino acids. V was pared by 6 bases and J by 1 base, with 15 bases between. CDR3 sequence: CATRDPGHWNTEAFF. Written as DNA, the CDR3 is TGTGCCACCAGGGATCCGGGACATTGGAACACTGAAGCTTTCTTT.

The chain couples TRBV19 to TRBJ2-5; D gene uncertain. CDR1 LNHDA and CDR2 SQIVND come from the germline V gene (reference sequence). The CDR3 runs 13 residues. V gave up 1 base and J gave up 5 bases, with 8 bases separating them. This CDR3 reads CASSIVVGETQYF. The CDR3 nucleotides read TGTGCCAGTAGTATAGTGGTCGGGGAGACCCAGTACTTC.

The chain employs TRBV5-1 and TRBJ1-5; no firm D call. The CDR3 spans 15 residues. CDR1 is SGHRS, CDR2 YFSETQ, per germline. V was clipped by 5 bases and J by 4 bases, with 16 bases between them. This chain's CDR3 is CASRLGVQQNQPQHF. In DNA, the CDR3 is TGCGCCAGCAGGCTTGGCGTACAGCAAAATCAGCCCCAGCATTTT.

The chain recombines TRBV15 with TRBJ2-3; the match to TRBD1 covers 7 bases. V shed 5 bases and J 4 bases; nucleotides not matched to a gene: 3. The CDR3 runs 13 residues. CDR1 and CDR2 from the germline V gene are LNHNV and YYDKDF (reference sequence). The CDR3 sequence: CATSVGTADTQYF. As DNA, the CDR3 is TGTGCCACCAGCGTAGGGACAGCAGATACGCAGTATTTT.

The J gene is TRBJ2-1, the V gene TRBV5-1, with 12 bases matching TRBD2. This CDR3 comprises 16 residues. Per germline, CDR1 SGHRS and CDR2 YFSETQ. V shed 2 bases and J 4 bases; nucleotides not matched to a gene: 4. CDR3 in amino acids: CASSFRTSGAYNEQFF. CDR3 DNA: TGCGCCAGCAGCTTTCGGACTAGCGGGGCGTACAATGAGCAGTTCTTC. Drawing the rest from reference TRBV5-1 and TRBJ2-1, the complete variable domain is KAGVTQTPRYLIKTRGQQVTLSCSPISGHRSVSWYQQTPGQGLQFLFEYFSETQRNKGNFPGRFSGRQFSNSRSEMNVSTLELGDSALYLCASSFRTSGAYNEQFFGPGTRLTVL.